This T cell receptor (beta chain) was captured in a study of early T cells in non-severe SARS-CoV-2 infection (dated by TCRdb to the early 2020s). Concerning the study at large: Because TCR sequencing was done on bulk RNA from unsorted whole blood, the alpha and beta chains could not be paired. Beyond this particular receptor, the publication reports: VDJdb matching was skewed toward anti-spike CD8 responses, so virus-specific expansions were likely underestimated and private and CD4 specificities were missed.

A case-control design nested within a healthcare worker cohort in London, UK, was used, with weekly nasopharyngeal swab PCR tests and blood sampling performed. Healthcare workers were recruited between 23 and 31 March 2020, during the week of the UK lockdown, and were followed weekly for up to about 15 weeks. The CDR3 starts with the cysteine, ends with the phenylalanine, and has 16 residues. The entry retains the CDR3 DNA only, 48 bases that are in frame from base 1. The germline V end is reduced by 3 bases and the J end by 2 bases; junction bases left unmatched: 5. CDR1 SGHAT and CDR2 FQNNGV were looked up in the germline V gene. Libraries were prepared through 5' RACE. The instrument was a NextSeq 500. Unique molecular identifiers were attached to individual cDNA molecules in the TCR library protocol so that sequencing error and PCR bias could be corrected. Both TCR alpha and beta chains were sequenced, and tight co-correlation was observed between alpha and beta sequence abundances in each sample. Regarding the original processing steps: V gene, J gene and CDR3 annotation of TCR sequences was performed with Decombinator V4. Expanded TCRs were defined as changing significantly between any two time points under a Poisson model with p below 0.0001. TCR abundances were normalised to the total number of TCRs sequenced in each sample and reported as counts per million. MAIT TCRs were defined by TRAV1-2 paired with TRAJ12, TRAJ20 or TRAJ33, and iNKT TCRs by TRAV10 paired with TRAJ18. VDJdb, accessed 1 November 2021, was searched for CMV, EBV and SARS-CoV-2 annotated TCRs, excluding TCRs annotated for multiple antigens. TCRdb trimmed public reads at Q25 via fastp, called clones via MiXCR and kept in-frame beta chains. Rows are unified per CDR3 protein, each entry keeping the most common DNA and genes. It is TCRdb's table, rather than the study itself, that gives the V and J calls and clone size. A total of fewer than 40,000 distinct CDR3 sequences appear in this sample, about 3.9% of them only once. The ten largest account for about 6% of the sample.

This clonotype was observed many times. It lacks a known antigen. No clone much larger than this one lies a single base away; base qualities are absent. The clonotype comes from an adult who was a healthcare worker with PCR-confirmed SARS-CoV-2 infection or an uninfected control (not recorded which). Sequencing was performed on whole blood. The rearrangement combines TRBV11-2 with TRBJ2-2; 8 of the junction bases match TRBD1. The CDR3 region has the sequence CASSFAGTGNTGELFF. The nucleotide sequence is TGTGCCAGCAGCTTCGCCGGGACAGGAAACACCGGGGAGCTGTTTTTT.